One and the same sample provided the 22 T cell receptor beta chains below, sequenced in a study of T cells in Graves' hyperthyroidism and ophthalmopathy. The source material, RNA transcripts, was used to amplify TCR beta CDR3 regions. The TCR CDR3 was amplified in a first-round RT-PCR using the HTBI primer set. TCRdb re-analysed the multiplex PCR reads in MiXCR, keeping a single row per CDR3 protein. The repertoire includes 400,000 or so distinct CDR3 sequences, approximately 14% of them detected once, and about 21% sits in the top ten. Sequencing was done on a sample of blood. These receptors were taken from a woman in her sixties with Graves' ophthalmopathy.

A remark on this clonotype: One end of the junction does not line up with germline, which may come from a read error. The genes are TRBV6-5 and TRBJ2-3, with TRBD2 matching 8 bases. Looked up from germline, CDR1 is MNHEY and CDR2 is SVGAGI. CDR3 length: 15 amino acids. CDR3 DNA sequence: TGTACCAGCAGTTACGGACGGGAGGGGACAGATACGCAGTATTTT. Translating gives CTSSYGREGTDTQYF.

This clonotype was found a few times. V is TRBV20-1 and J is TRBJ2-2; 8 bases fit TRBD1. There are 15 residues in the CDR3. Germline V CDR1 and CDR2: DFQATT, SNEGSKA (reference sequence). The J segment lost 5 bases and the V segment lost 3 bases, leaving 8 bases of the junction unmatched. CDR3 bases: TGCAGTGCTAGGGACCCCAGGGGGCTGACCGGGGAGCTGTTTTTT. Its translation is CSARDPRGLTGELFF.

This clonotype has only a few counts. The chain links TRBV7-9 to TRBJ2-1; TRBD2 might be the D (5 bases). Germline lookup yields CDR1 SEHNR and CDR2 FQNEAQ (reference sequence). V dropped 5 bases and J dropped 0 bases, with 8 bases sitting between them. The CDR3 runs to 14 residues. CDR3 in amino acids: CASSVGNSYNEQFF. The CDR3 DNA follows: TGTGCCAGCAGCGTCGGGAACTCCTACAATGAGCAGTTCTTC.

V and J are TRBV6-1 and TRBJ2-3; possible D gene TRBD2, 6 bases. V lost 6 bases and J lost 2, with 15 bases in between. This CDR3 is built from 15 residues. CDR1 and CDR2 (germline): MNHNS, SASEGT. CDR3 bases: TGTGCCAGCAGGCGTTCGGGACTCTTCACAGATACGCAGTATTTT. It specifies CASRRSGLFTDTQYF.

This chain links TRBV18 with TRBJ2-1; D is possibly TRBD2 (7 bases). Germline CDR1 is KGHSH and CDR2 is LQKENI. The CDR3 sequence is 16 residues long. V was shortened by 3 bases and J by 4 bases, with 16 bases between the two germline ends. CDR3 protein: CASSPSRGGGYNEQFF. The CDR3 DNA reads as TGTGCCAGCTCACCCTCCCGAGGGGGGGGTTACAATGAGCAGTTCTTC.

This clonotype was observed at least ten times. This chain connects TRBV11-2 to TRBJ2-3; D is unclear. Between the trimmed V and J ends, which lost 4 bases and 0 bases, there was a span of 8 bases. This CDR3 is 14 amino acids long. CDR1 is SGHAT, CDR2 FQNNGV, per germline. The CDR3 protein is CASSSPRSTDTQYF. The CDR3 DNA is TGTGCCAGCAGCTCCCCAAGGAGCACAGATACGCAGTATTTT.

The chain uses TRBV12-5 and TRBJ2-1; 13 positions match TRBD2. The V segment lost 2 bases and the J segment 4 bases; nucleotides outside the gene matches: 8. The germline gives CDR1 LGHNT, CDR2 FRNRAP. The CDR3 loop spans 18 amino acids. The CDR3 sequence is CASGLRLAGGSKYNEQFF. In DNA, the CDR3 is TGTGCTAGTGGTTTGCGACTAGCGGGAGGTTCTAAGTACAATGAGCAGTTCTTC.

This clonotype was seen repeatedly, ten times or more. The CDR3 DNA reads TGCGCCAGCAGCATGACAGGGAGCTCCTACGAGCAGTACTTC. Translation gives CASSMTGSSYEQYF. The chain combines TRBV10-2 with TRBJ2-7; TRBD1 matches 7 bases. The V gene's germline CDR1 is WSHSY and CDR2 SAAADI. J gave up 0 bases and V 6 bases, and 5 bases lay outside the gene matches. The CDR3 consists of 14 residues.

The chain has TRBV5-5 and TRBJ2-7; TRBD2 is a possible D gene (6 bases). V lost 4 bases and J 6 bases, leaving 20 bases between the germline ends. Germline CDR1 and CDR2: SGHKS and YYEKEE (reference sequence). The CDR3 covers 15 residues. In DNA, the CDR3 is TGTGCCAGCAGCCCCCGTGTTGTGCGGGATGGCGAGCAGTACTTC. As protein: CASSPRVVRDGEQYF.

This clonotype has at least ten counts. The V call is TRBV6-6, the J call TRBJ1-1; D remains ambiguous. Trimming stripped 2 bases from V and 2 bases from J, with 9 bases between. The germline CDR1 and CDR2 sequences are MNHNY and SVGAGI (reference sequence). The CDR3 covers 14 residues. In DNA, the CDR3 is TGTGCCAGCAGTTACGGCGGAGTCAACACTGAAGCTTTCTTT. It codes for CASSYGGVNTEAFF.

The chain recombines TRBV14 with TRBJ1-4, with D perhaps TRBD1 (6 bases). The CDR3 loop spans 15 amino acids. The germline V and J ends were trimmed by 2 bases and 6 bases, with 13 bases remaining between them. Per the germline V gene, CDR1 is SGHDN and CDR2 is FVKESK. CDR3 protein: CASSQSWGQDEKLFF. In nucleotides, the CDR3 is TGTGCCAGCAGCCAATCTTGGGGGCAGGATGAAAAACTGTTTTTT.

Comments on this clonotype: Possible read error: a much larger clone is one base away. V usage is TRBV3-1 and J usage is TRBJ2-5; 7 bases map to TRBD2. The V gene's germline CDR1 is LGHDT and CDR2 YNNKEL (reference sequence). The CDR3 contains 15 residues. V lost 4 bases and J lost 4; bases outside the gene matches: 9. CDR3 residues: CASSRVWGRVETQYF. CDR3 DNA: TGTGCCAGCAGCCGAGTATGGGGGAGGGTAGAGACCCAGTACTTC.

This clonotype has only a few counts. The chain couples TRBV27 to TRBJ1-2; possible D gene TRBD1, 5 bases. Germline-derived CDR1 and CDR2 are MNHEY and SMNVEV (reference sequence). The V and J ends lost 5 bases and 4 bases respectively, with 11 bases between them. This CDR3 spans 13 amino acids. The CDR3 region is CASSLQGGYGYTF. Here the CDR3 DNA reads TGTGCCAGCAGTCTCCAGGGTGGCTATGGCTACACCTTC.

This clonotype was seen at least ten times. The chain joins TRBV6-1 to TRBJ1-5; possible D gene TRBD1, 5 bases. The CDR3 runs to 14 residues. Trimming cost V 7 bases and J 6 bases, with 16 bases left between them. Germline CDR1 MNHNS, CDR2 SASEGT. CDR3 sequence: CASTHPGGSQPQHF. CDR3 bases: TGTGCCAGCACCCACCCGGGGGGATCTCAGCCCCAGCATTTT.

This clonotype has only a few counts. CDR3 sequence: CASRPQGDEAFF. The CDR3 nucleotides read TGTGCCAGCAGACCACAGGGTGATGAAGCTTTCTTT. The chain links TRBV6-1 to TRBJ1-1, with D perhaps matching TRBD1 (6 bases). This CDR3 has 12 amino acids. V lost 6 bases to trimming and J lost 7 bases, with 12 bases between them. CDR1 is MNHNS, CDR2 SASEGT, per germline.

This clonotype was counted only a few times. The CDR3 protein is CASSWDYTDTQYF. The CDR3 DNA sequence: TGCGCCAGCAGCTGGGACTACACAGATACGCAGTATTTT. This chain links TRBV5-1 with TRBJ2-3; 7 bases line up with TRBD2. The J segment lost 2 bases and the V segment lost 3 bases, leaving 0 bases of the junction unmatched. This CDR3 spans 13 amino acids. Germline-derived CDR1 and CDR2 are SGHRS and YFSETQ.

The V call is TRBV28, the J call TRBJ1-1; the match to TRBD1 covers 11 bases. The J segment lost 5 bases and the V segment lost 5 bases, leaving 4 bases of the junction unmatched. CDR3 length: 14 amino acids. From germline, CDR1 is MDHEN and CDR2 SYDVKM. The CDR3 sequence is CASSGTGGITEAFF. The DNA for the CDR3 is TGTGCCAGCAGTGGGACAGGGGGAATTACTGAAGCTTTCTTT.

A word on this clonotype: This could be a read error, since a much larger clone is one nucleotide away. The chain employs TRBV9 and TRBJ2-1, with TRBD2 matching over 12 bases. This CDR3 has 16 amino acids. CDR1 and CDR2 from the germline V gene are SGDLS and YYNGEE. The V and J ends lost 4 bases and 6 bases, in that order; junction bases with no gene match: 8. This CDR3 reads CASSSPLAGGTNEQFF. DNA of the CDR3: TGTGCCAGCAGCTCTCCTCTAGCGGGAGGGACCAATGAGCAGTTCTTC.

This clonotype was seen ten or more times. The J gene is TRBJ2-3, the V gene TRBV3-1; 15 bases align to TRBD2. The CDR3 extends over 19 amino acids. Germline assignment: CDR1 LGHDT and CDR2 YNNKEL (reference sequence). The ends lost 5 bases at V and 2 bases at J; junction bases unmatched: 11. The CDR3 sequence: CASSFPAGLAGGNTDTQYF. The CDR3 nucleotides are TGTGCCAGCAGCTTCCCCGCGGGACTAGCGGGAGGAAACACAGATACGCAGTATTTT.

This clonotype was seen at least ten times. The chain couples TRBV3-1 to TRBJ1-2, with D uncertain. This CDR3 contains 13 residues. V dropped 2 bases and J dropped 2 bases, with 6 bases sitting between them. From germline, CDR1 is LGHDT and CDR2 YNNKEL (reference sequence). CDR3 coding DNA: TGTGCCAGCAGCCAAAACCAGAACTATGGCTACACCTTC. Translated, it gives CASSQNQNYGYTF.

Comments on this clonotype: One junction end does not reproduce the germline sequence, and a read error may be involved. The DNA of the CDR3 is TGCGCCAGCAAGGCCCCCGGAGAGCGGGAGATTGAGCAGTCCTTC. This translates into CASKAPGEREIEQSF. The V call is TRBV4-1, the J call TRBJ2-1; 8 bases align to TRBD2. Per germline, CDR1 MGHRA and CDR2 YSYEKL. The CDR3 contains 15 residues.

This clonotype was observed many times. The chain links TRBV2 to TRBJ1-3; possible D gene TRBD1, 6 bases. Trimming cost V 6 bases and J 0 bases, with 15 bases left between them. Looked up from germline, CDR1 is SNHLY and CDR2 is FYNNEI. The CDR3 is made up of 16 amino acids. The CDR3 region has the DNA TGTGCCAGCAGGGGCGGACAGCGTGACTCTGGAAACACCATATATTTT. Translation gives CASRGGQRDSGNTIYF.